This is a list of T cell receptor beta chains from one sample in a study of PD-1 blockade in mismatch repair-deficient tumors. Clones were read by immunoSEQ multiplex PCR, and TCRdb kept only the in-frame ones, dropping some. This table has around 38,000 clones, roughly three quarters appearing once. The material sequenced was peripheral blood, taken 4 weeks after starting pembrolizumab. These receptor sequences come from an adult with mismatch repair-deficient cancer. CDR3s include the opening cysteine and the closing phenylalanine or tryptophan. Fields, in order: clone size, V gene, J gene, D gene, CDR3 protein, CDR3 DNA. A D gene is named only where the DNA matches it firmly. Not all rows give a size; the values are once, few, many and, for expanded clones, a class.

abundance: -; v_gene: TRBV28; j_gene: TRBJ1-2; d_gene: -; CDR3aa: CASSWTFNYGYTF; CDR3nt: TGTGCCAGCAGTTGGACTTTTAACTATGGCTACACCTTC
abundance: -; v_gene: TRBV6-1; j_gene: TRBJ1-4; d_gene: TRBD1; CDR3aa: CASSGGQGSGSEKLFF; CDR3nt: TGTGCCAGCAGTGGTGGACAGGGGAGCGGATCTGAAAAACTGTTTTTT
abundance: -; v_gene: TRBV5-5; j_gene: TRBJ2-7; d_gene: TRBD1; CDR3aa: CASSPGQSISYEQYF; CDR3nt: TGTGCCAGCAGCCCGGGACAGTCCATCTCCTACGAGCAGTACTTC
abundance: -; v_gene: TRBV25-1; j_gene: TRBJ2-1; d_gene: TRBD2; CDR3aa: CASSELLGGDNEQFF; CDR3nt: TGTGCCAGCAGTGAATTGTTGGGAGGGGACAATGAGCAGTTCTTC
abundance: -; v_gene: TRBV25-1; j_gene: TRBJ2-7; d_gene: TRBD2; CDR3aa: CASSDPASGYYEQYF; CDR3nt: TGTGCCAGCAGTGATCCGGCTAGCGGCTACTACGAGCAGTACTTC
abundance: -; v_gene: TRBV7-6; j_gene: TRBJ2-1; d_gene: -; CDR3aa: CASSSGQEQFF; CDR3nt: TGTGCCAGCAGCTCCGGACAGGAGCAGTTCTTC
abundance: -; v_gene: TRBV18; j_gene: TRBJ1-1; d_gene: TRBD1; CDR3aa: CASSQGARMNTEAFF; CDR3nt: TGTGCCAGCTCACAGGGGGCGCGGATGAACACTGAAGCTTTCTTT
abundance: -; v_gene: TRBV19; j_gene: TRBJ1-2; d_gene: -; CDR3aa: CASSPSSRWDYGYTF; CDR3nt: TGTGCCAGTAGTCCTAGCTCGAGGTGGGACTATGGCTACACCTTC
abundance: -; v_gene: TRBV18; j_gene: TRBJ2-7; d_gene: -; CDR3aa: CASSPNQGPFNEQYF; CDR3nt: TGTGCCAGCTCACCAAACCAGGGCCCTTTCAACGAGCAGTACTTC
abundance: -; v_gene: TRBV25-1; j_gene: TRBJ1-2; d_gene: TRBD1; CDR3aa: CASSGGGLGGYTF; CDR3nt: TGTGCCAGCAGTGGAGGGGGCTTAGGTGGCTACACCTTC
abundance: -; v_gene: TRBV7-2; j_gene: TRBJ1-3; d_gene: -; CDR3aa: CASSLGTGYTSGNTIYF; CDR3nt: TGTGCCAGCAGCTTGGGTACAGGGTACACTTCTGGAAACACCATATATTTT
abundance: few; v_gene: TRBV9; j_gene: TRBJ2-7; d_gene: TRBD2; CDR3aa: CASSPLGLAEHYEQYF; CDR3nt: TGTGCCAGCAGCCCCTTGGGACTAGCGGAACACTACGAGCAGTACTTC
abundance: -; v_gene: TRBV28; j_gene: TRBJ1-1; d_gene: -; CDR3aa: CASSLLAGVGTEAFF; CDR3nt: TGTGCCAGCAGTTTATTGGCAGGGGTGGGAACTGAAGCTTTCTTT
abundance: few; v_gene: TRBV7-6; j_gene: TRBJ2-1; d_gene: -; CDR3aa: CASSLARIDEQFF; CDR3nt: TGTGCCAGCAGCTTAGCTAGGATCGATGAGCAGTTCTTC
abundance: once; v_gene: TRBV5-1; j_gene: TRBJ2-1; d_gene: TRBD2; CDR3aa: CASSLPLAGAGSEQFF; CDR3nt: TGCGCCAGCAGCCTCCCCTTAGCGGGAGCGGGGAGTGAGCAGTTCTTC
abundance: -; v_gene: TRBV4-2; j_gene: TRBJ2-1; d_gene: -; CDR3aa: CASSQETSWGPGFF; CDR3nt: TGTGCCAGCAGCCAAGAAACTAGTTGGGGCCCGGGGTTCTTC
abundance: -; v_gene: TRBV30; j_gene: TRBJ2-2; d_gene: -; CDR3aa: CAWSMQALKHTGELFF; CDR3nt: TGTGCCTGGAGTATGCAGGCCCTTAAGCACACCGGGGAGCTGTTTTTT
abundance: -; v_gene: TRBV5-6; j_gene: TRBJ1-4; d_gene: TRBD1; CDR3aa: CASNLRAQGGNEKLFF; CDR3nt: TGTGCCAGCAACTTAAGGGCACAGGGGGGAAATGAAAAACTGTTTTTT
abundance: -; v_gene: TRBV6-6; j_gene: TRBJ1-1; d_gene: -; CDR3aa: CASSQPEGTEAFF; CDR3nt: TGTGCCAGCAGCCAACCAGAGGGTACTGAAGCTTTCTTT
abundance: -; v_gene: TRBV4-2; j_gene: TRBJ2-1; d_gene: -; CDR3aa: CASSQVATVQGEQFF; CDR3nt: TGTGCCAGCAGCCAAGTGGCTACGGTGCAAGGTGAGCAGTTCTTC
abundance: once; v_gene: TRBV5-4; j_gene: TRBJ2-5; d_gene: -; CDR3aa: CASSFPGQETQYF; CDR3nt: TGTGCCAGCAGCTTTCCAGGCCAAGAGACCCAGTACTTC
abundance: once; v_gene: TRBV6-1; j_gene: TRBJ1-4; d_gene: -; CDR3aa: CASSGAANEKLFF; CDR3nt: TGTGCCAGCAGTGGGGCGGCTAATGAAAAACTGTTTTTT
abundance: -; v_gene: TRBV6-7; j_gene: TRBJ2-7; d_gene: TRBD2; CDR3aa: CASTRSGTNLLEQYF; CDR3nt: TGTGCCAGCACCCGATCCGGGACTAATTTGTTGGAGCAGTACTTC
abundance: -; v_gene: TRBV10-3; j_gene: TRBJ2-1; d_gene: -; CDR3aa: CAISQNYYEQFF; CDR3nt: TGTGCCATCAGCCAAAACTATTATGAGCAGTTCTTC
abundance: -; v_gene: TRBV5-6; j_gene: TRBJ1-5; d_gene: TRBD1; CDR3aa: CASSFTGAGNQPQHF; CDR3nt: TGTGCCAGCAGCTTTACAGGGGCGGGTAACCAGCCCCAGCATTTT
abundance: -; v_gene: TRBV18; j_gene: TRBJ2-5; d_gene: -; CDR3aa: CASSPPLRETQYF; CDR3nt: TGTGCCAGCTCACCACCGTTAAGGGAGACCCAGTACTTC
abundance: -; v_gene: TRBV4-1; j_gene: TRBJ2-2; d_gene: -; CDR3aa: CASSQVPAGYNTGELFF; CDR3nt: TGCGCCAGCAGCCAAGTCCCTGCAGGGTATAACACCGGGGAGCTGTTTTTT
abundance: -; v_gene: TRBV5-1; j_gene: TRBJ2-5; d_gene: TRBD2; CDR3aa: CASSLEASGRQETQYF; CDR3nt: TGCGCCAGCAGCTTGGAGGCTAGCGGGCGCCAAGAGACCCAGTACTTC
abundance: -; v_gene: TRBV4-1; j_gene: TRBJ2-2; d_gene: -; CDR3aa: CASSQVSLLRGRGELFF; CDR3nt: TGCGCCAGCAGCCAAGTTTCGCTTCTCCGGGGTCGCGGGGAGCTGTTTTTT
abundance: -; v_gene: TRBV5-1; j_gene: TRBJ2-5; d_gene: TRBD1; CDR3aa: CASSFLQGEREETQYF; CDR3nt: TGCGCCAGCAGCTTCTTACAGGGGGAGAGGGAAGAGACCCAGTACTTC
abundance: -; v_gene: TRBV27; j_gene: TRBJ2-5; d_gene: TRBD2; CDR3aa: CASSFQAGGPRVQYF; CDR3nt: TGTGCCAGCAGTTTTCAAGCGGGAGGGCCTAGAGTCCAGTACTTC
abundance: once; v_gene: TRBV6-1; j_gene: TRBJ1-5; d_gene: TRBD1; CDR3aa: CASSEGAGGSEPQHF; CDR3nt: TGTGCCAGCAGTGAAGGGGCAGGGGGGTCGGAGCCCCAGCATTTT
abundance: -; v_gene: TRBV5-4; j_gene: TRBJ1-4; d_gene: TRBD1; CDR3aa: CASSDPGQGDEKLFF; CDR3nt: TGTGCCAGCAGCGATCCGGGACAGGGAGATGAAAAACTGTTTTTT
abundance: few; v_gene: TRBV4-1; j_gene: TRBJ2-1; d_gene: TRBD2; CDR3aa: CASSQDSVGLAGVNEQFF; CDR3nt: TGCGCCAGCAGCCAAGATAGCGTTGGGCTAGCGGGAGTTAATGAGCAGTTCTTC
abundance: -; v_gene: TRBV10-3; j_gene: TRBJ2-1; d_gene: -; CDR3aa: CAIRSVGPYNEQFF; CDR3nt: TGTGCCATCAGGTCGGTTGGCCCTTACAATGAGCAGTTCTTC
abundance: -; v_gene: TRBV6-6; j_gene: TRBJ2-2; d_gene: -; CDR3aa: CASSYASNTGELFF; CDR3nt: TGTGCCAGCAGTTACGCCAGCAACACCGGGGAGCTGTTTTTT
abundance: -; v_gene: TRBV4-1; j_gene: TRBJ2-7; d_gene: TRBD2; CDR3aa: CASSPGKGLAPSYEQYF; CDR3nt: TGCGCCAGCAGCCCGGGGAAAGGACTAGCCCCCTCCTACGAGCAGTACTTC
abundance: few; v_gene: TRBV15; j_gene: TRBJ2-1; d_gene: -; CDR3aa: CATATPVHRYEQFF; CDR3nt: TGTGCCACCGCGACCCCTGTCCATCGATATGAGCAGTTCTTC
abundance: -; v_gene: TRBV6-1; j_gene: TRBJ1-2; d_gene: -; CDR3aa: CASRGGAYGYTF; CDR3nt: TGTGCCAGCAGGGGGGGCGCCTATGGCTACACCTTC
abundance: -; v_gene: TRBV6-5; j_gene: TRBJ2-1; d_gene: TRBD1; CDR3aa: CATDRGNYNEQFF; CDR3nt: TGTGCCACCGACAGGGGGAACTACAATGAGCAGTTCTTC
abundance: -; v_gene: TRBV6-7; j_gene: TRBJ1-4; d_gene: -; CDR3aa: CAGRDKEEKLFF; CDR3nt: TGTGCCGGACGGGACAAAGAAGAAAAACTGTTTTTT
abundance: -; v_gene: TRBV5-1; j_gene: TRBJ1-2; d_gene: -; CDR3aa: CASSLGAGANEYGYTF; CDR3nt: TGCGCCAGCAGCTTAGGGGCAGGGGCTAATGAATATGGCTACACCTTC
abundance: -; v_gene: TRBV28; j_gene: TRBJ2-2; d_gene: -; CDR3aa: CASSLGVFNTGELFF; CDR3nt: TGTGCCAGCAGTTTGGGCGTATTTAATACCGGGGAGCTGTTTTTT
abundance: -; v_gene: TRBV6-5; j_gene: TRBJ2-3; d_gene: TRBD1; CDR3aa: CASNRGRADTQYF; CDR3nt: TGTGCCAGCAACAGGGGGCGGGCAGATACGCAGTATTTT
abundance: few; v_gene: TRBV5-4; j_gene: TRBJ1-4; d_gene: TRBD1; CDR3aa: CASSPGQVNEKLFF; CDR3nt: TGTGCCAGCAGCCCGGGACAGGTTAATGAAAAACTGTTTTTT
abundance: once; v_gene: TRBV28; j_gene: TRBJ2-7; d_gene: TRBD2; CDR3aa: CASRRFSGRSRYEQYF; CDR3nt: TGTGCCAGCAGAAGATTTAGCGGGAGGAGTCGTTACGAGCAGTACTTC
abundance: once; v_gene: TRBV11-3; j_gene: TRBJ2-7; d_gene: -; CDR3aa: CASSLGRHYYEQYF; CDR3nt: TGTGCCAGCAGCTTAGGTCGGCATTACTACGAGCAGTACTTC
abundance: -; v_gene: TRBV5-1; j_gene: TRBJ2-1; d_gene: -; CDR3aa: CASKIGPNNEQFF; CDR3nt: TGCGCCAGCAAGATAGGGCCAAACAATGAGCAGTTCTTC